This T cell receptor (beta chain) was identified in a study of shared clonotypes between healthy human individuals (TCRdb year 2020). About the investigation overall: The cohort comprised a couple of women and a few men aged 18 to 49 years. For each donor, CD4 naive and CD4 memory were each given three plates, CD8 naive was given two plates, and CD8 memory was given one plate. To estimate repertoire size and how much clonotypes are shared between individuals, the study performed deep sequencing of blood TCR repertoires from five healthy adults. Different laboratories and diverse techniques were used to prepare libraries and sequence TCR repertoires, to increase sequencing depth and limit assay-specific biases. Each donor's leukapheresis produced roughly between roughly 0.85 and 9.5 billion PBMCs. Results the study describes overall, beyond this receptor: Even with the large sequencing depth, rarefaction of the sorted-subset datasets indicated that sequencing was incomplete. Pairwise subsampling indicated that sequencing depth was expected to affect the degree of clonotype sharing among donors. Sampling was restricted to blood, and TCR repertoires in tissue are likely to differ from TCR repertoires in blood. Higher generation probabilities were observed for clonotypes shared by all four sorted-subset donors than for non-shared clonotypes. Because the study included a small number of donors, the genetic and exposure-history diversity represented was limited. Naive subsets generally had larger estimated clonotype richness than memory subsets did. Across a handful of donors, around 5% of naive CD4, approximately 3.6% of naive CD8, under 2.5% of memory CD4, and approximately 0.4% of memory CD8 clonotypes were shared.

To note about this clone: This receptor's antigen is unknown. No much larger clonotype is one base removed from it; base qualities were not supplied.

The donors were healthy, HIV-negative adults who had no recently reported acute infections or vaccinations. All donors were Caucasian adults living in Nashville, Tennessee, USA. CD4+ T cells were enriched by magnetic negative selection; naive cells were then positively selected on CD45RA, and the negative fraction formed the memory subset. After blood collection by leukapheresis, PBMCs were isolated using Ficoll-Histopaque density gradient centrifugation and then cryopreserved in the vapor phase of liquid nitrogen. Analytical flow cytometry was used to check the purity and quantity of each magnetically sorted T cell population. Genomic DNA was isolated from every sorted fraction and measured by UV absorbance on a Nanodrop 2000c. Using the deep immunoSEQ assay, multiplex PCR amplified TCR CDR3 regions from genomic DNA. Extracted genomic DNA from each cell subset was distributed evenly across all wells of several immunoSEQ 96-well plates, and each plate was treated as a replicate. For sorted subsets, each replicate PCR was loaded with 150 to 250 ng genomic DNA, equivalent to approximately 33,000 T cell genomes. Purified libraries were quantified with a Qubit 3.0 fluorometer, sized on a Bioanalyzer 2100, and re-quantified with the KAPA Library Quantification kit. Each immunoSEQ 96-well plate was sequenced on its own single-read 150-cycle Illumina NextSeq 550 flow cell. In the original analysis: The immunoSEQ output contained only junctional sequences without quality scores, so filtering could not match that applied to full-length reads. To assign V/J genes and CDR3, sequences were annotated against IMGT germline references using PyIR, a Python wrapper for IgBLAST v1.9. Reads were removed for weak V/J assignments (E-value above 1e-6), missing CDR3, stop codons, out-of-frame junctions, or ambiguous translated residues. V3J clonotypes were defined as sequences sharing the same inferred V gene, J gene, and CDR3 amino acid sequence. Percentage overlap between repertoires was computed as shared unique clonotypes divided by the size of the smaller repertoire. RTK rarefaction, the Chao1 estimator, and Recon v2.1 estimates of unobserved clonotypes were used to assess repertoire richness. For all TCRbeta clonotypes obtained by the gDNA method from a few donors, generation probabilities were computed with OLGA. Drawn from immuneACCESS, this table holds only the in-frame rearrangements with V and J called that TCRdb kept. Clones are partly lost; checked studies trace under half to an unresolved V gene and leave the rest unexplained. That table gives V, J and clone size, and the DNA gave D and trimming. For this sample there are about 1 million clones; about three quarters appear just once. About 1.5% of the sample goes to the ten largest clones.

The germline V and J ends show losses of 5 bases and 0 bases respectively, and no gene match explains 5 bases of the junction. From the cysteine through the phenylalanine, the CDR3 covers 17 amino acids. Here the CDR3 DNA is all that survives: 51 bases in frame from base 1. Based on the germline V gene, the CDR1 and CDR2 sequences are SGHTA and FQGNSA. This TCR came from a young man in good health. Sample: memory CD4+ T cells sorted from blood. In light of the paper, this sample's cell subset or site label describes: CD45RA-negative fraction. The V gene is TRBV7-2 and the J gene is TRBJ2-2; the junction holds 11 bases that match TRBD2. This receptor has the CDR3 CASSPLAGGSNTGELFF. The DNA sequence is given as TGTGCCAGCAGCCCCCTAGCGGGGGGTTCGAACACCGGGGAGCTGTTTTTT.